Below are 3 T cell receptor beta chains sequenced from a single sample in a study of immune heterogeneity within non-small cell lung tumors. It was with 32 V and 13 J primers that multiplex PCR amplified TCR beta CDR3. One entry per CDR3 protein results from TCRdb running MiXCR on the multiplex PCR reads. The repertoire consists of about 3,300 distinct CDR3 sequences, with 27% occurring once and the leading ten covering under 11%. With 600 ng used per sample, the template was genomic DNA from bulk tumor. Taken during surgery, several biopsies per primary tumor were spaced as far apart as possible within the tumor mass. Enrolled patients presented with newly diagnosed, previously untreated non-small cell lung cancer and underwent curative surgery. Material: lung tumor tissue. The receptors stem from a man between 60 and 75 years old with non-small cell lung cancer.

The chain has TRBV2 and TRBJ2-4; 8 bases line up with TRBD2. With 4 bases clipped from V and 5 bases from J, the junction kept 10 bases outside the gene matches. Germline CDR1 and CDR2: SNHLY and FYNNEI. This CDR3 contains 16 residues. CDR3 sequence reads: CASSGGTSIVQNIQYF. The CDR3 nucleotides are TGTGCCAGCAGTGGGGGGACTAGTATCGTCCAAAACATTCAGTACTTC.

This clonotype is labeled as medium-sized. J is TRBJ2-7 and V is TRBV4-1; D is ambiguous. The CDR3 is made up of 11 amino acids. The ends were cut back, 3 bases at V and 5 bases at J, with 5 bases in the middle. Germline V gives CDR1 MGHRA, CDR2 YSYEKL. As DNA, the CDR3 is TGCGCCAGCAGCCAGTACAACGAGCAGTACTTC. Translated, it gives CASSQYNEQYF.

To note about this clonotype: A much larger clone sits a single nucleotide away, making a read error possible. The rearrangement uses TRBV3-1 and TRBJ1-5; D not resolved. Trimming cost V 4 bases and J 1 base, with 11 bases left between them. Germline V gene sequence: CDR1 LGHDT, CDR2 YNNKEL (reference sequence). The CDR3 runs to 15 residues. The chain's CDR3 is CASSPDSLSNQPQHF. CDR3 nucleotide sequence: TGTGCCAGCAGCCCAGATAGCTTGAGCAATCAGCCCCAGCATTTT.